Included here is one TCR beta chain sequence, with context. The data are from a study of T cell clusters in autoimmune cytopenias. TRB amplification used 250 ng of peripheral blood genomic DNA. TRB rearrangements were amplified by touch-down multiplex PCR with mixed TRB-A/B primers. TCRdb re-called the multiplex PCR reads; every CDR3 protein appears as one record, without DNA. This sample lists some 11,000 distinct CDR3 sequences; its ten largest clones have approximately 21%. The data were also submitted as part of a second study, on T cell repertoires in aging, cancer and after chemotherapy. That source adds: No conclusions about immunological memory after chemotherapy can be drawn from the repertoire data.

What was sequenced was peripheral blood. This TCR came from a human donor in good health.

CDR3 protein: CASKLDRGRWKASNQPQHF. V is TRBV12-3 or TRBV12-4 and J is TRBJ1-5; no DNA is available, so the TRBD1 call from TCRdb remains unchecked. The CDR3 consists of 19 residues.